The next 13 T cell receptor beta chains were all read from a single sample in a study of Ad26.COV2.S vaccination and SARS-CoV-2 variants. The assay was immunoSEQ multiplex PCR, and TCRdb's table has in-frame clones only and misses some. The data hold 350,000 to 450,000 clones, with 89% observed a single time. Treatment defined: about 20 received Ad26.COV2.S at low or high dose, single or two shots; 5 received placebo; per-sample allocation not given. Sample collection was performed on day 63 after the first vaccine or placebo injection. The specimen comprised peripheral blood, sampled in a trial of Ad26.COV2.S vaccine versus placebo. The receptors were gathered from a person between 18 and 65 years old who received the Ad26.COV2.S COVID-19 vaccine or a placebo.

The gene calls are TRBV30 and TRBJ2-1; D might be TRBD2 (5 bases). The CDR3 is 13 amino acids. The V end lost 7 bases, the J end lost 0 bases, and 10 bases lay between the germline ends. Germline CDR1 reads GTSNPN; CDR2 reads SVGIG (reference sequence). CDR3 nucleotides: TGTGCCTTTAGCGTCCGCTCCTACAATGAGCAGTTCTTC. Encoded protein: CAFSVRSYNEQFF.

The rearrangement uses TRBV7-2 and TRBJ2-7; a weak D match, TRBD1 (5 bases). The V end lost 5 bases, the J end lost 1 base, and 9 bases lay between the germline ends. The CDR3 spans 13 residues. The germline V gene encodes CDR1 SGHTA and CDR2 FQGNSA. The CDR3 here is CASSPRQSYEQYF. As DNA, the CDR3 is TGTGCCAGCAGCCCCCGACAGTCCTACGAGCAGTACTTC.

About this clone itself: This specimen includes other DNA sequences encoding the same CDR3. The V call is TRBV18, the J call TRBJ1-2; D gene uncertain. Trimming stripped 3 bases from V and 0 bases from J, with 8 bases between. The CDR3 contains 14 residues. The germline CDR1 and CDR2 sequences are KGHSH and LQKENI. CDR3 in DNA: TGTGCCAGCTCACCCGGCCCTACTAACTATGGCTACACCTTC. This codes for CASSPGPTNYGYTF.

This chain connects TRBV27 to TRBJ1-2; D not certain. V was clipped by 6 bases and J by 3 bases, with 14 bases between them. CDR1 and CDR2 (germline): MNHEY, SMNVEV (reference sequence). The CDR3 spans 14 residues. The CDR3 region has the DNA TGTGCCAGCAGGCCCTTAGTGAGGGACTATGGCTACACCTTC. This gives the protein CASRPLVRDYGYTF.

The chain joins TRBV27 to TRBJ1-1; D not resolved. The CDR3 is 13 residues long. V lost 0 bases and J lost 6, with 8 bases in between. Per the germline V gene, CDR1 is MNHEY and CDR2 is SMNVEV (reference sequence). CDR3 residues: CASSLSKGAEAFF. CDR3 DNA: TGTGCCAGCAGTTTATCGAAGGGAGCTGAAGCTTTCTTT.

The V and J genes are TRBV28 and TRBJ2-3; TRBD2 matches at 7 bases. Germline-derived CDR1 and CDR2 are MDHEN and SYDVKM. V lost 6 bases, J lost 2 bases, and 11 bases stayed unmatched. There are 16 residues in the CDR3. The CDR3 sequence is CASSPFGEGPTDTQYF. In DNA form, the CDR3 reads TGTGCCAGCAGCCCGTTTGGGGAGGGGCCCACAGATACGCAGTATTTT.

The chain links TRBV28 to TRBJ2-1; D perhaps matches TRBD2 (6 bases). Trimming removed 2 bases from V and 8 bases from J, with 10 bases in between. Germline loops: CDR1 MDHEN, CDR2 SYDVKM. The length of the CDR3 is 13 residues. The CDR3 here is CASSLAGSDEQFF. DNA of the CDR3: TGTGCCAGCAGTTTAGCGGGGTCGGATGAGCAGTTCTTC.

This clone was detected only once. The rearrangement uses TRBV28 and TRBJ1-2, with TRBD1 identical over 7 bases. Looked up from germline, CDR1 is MDHEN and CDR2 is SYDVKM. Trimming took 6 bases from V and 0 from J; bases not matched to a gene: 16. The CDR3 contains 18 residues. In DNA, the CDR3 is TGTGCCAGCAGCTCTAATCCGGGACAGATCCGGCCTAACTATGGCTACACCTTC. Its translation is CASSSNPGQIRPNYGYTF.

The V call is TRBV5-6, the J call TRBJ2-7; 8 bases fit TRBD1. Germline loops: CDR1 SGHDT, CDR2 YYEEEE. The CDR3 extends over 12 amino acids. The ends lost 4 bases at V and 6 bases at J; junction bases unmatched: 3. CDR3 residues: CASSPTGGEQYF. DNA of the CDR3: TGTGCCAGCAGCCCTACAGGGGGCGAGCAGTACTTC.

Comments on this clone: At the DNA level, this CDR3 is encoded by other sequences in the same sample as well. The V and J genes are TRBV20-1 and TRBJ2-5; the D is unclear. Trimming removed 1 base at V and 5 bases at J, with 5 bases between. Looked up from germline, CDR1 is DFQATT and CDR2 is SNEGSKA (reference sequence). The CDR3 loop spans 11 amino acids. CDR3 DNA: TGCAGTGCTAGAGTCGGGGAGACCCAGTACTTC. This sequence encodes CSARVGETQYF.

The V gene is TRBV7-8, the J gene TRBJ1-1; unclear D gene. Trimming took 6 bases from V and 5 from J, leaving 13 bases between them. CDR1 and CDR2 from the germline V gene are SGHVS and FQNEAQ. The CDR3 contains 13 residues. CDR3 bases: TGTGCCAGCAGTCAAGGGAGTCGTACTGAAGCTTTCTTT. Its translation: CASSQGSRTEAFF.

In its sample, this clone was seen once. V usage is TRBV7-2 and J usage is TRBJ2-1; TRBD2 aligns across 12 bases. The junction had 6 bases not matched to a gene; V was cut back by 4 bases and J by 8 bases. Germline V gene data show CDR1 as SGHTA and CDR2 as FQGNSA. The length of the CDR3 is 15 residues. The CDR3 bases are TGTGCCAGCAGCTACCGGACTAGCGGGATCGATGAGCAGTTCTTC. Translated, it gives CASSYRTSGIDEQFF.

The rearrangement uses TRBV10-3 and TRBJ2-5; 8 bases agree with TRBD2. Losses at the gene ends were 6 bases for V and 3 bases for J; bases not matched to a gene: 3. The CDR3 totals 13 residues. Germline V gene sequence: CDR1 ENHRY, CDR2 SYGVKD. CDR3 in amino acids: CAIRAGGKETQYF. The DNA of the CDR3 is TGTGCCATCAGGGCGGGAGGCAAAGAGACCCAGTACTTC.